This section outlines one T cell receptor beta chain sequence together with its context. The antigen remains undetermined. The sample originates from a study of molecular identifiers for immune sequencing clone quantification. Findings and caveats of the study: For highly expanded clones, sizes could be underestimated when identical TCR molecules share a barcode. Jurkat TCR RNA spiked in from one cell reportedly remained identifiable amid over 850,000 naive cells.

TCRdb itself ran the PCR reads through MiXCR, one entry per CDR3 protein. In the table there are 350,000 or so distinct CDR3 sequences, about a fifth of which are singletons. The CDR3 sequence is 13 residues long. V gave up 1 base and J gave up 6 bases, with 10 bases separating them. CDR1 is SGHDN and CDR2 is FVKESK in the germline V gene. This sequence originates from a human donor in good health. Some libraries in this study had Jurkat cell RNA spiked in. This chain joins TRBV14 and TRBJ2-7; D gene unclear. The sample taken for sequencing was naive CD8+ T cells from blood, with Jurkat cell RNA spiked in. The subset: FACS-sorted CD8+CD4-CCR7+CD45RA+ naive T cells. The CDR3 coding sequence is TGTGCCAGCAGCCAAGGGTCAGTAGGCGAGCAGTACTTC. This codes for CASSQGSVGEQYF.